This is a list of T cell receptor beta chains from one sample in a study of CD8 T cells in ankylosing spondylitis. MiXCR, run by TCRdb on the 5' RACE reads, gives a single entry per CDR3 protein. This sample has roughly 700,000 distinct CDR3 sequences, with under 20% found just once. The specimen sequenced was blood, either unsorted or a sorted T cell fraction (not recorded which). These receptors originate from a male donor with ankylosing spondylitis. Both conserved end residues are trimmed from each CDR3. Fields, in order: J gene, V gene, CDR3 protein.

TRBJ2-1,TRBV30,AWSSGRVLNEQF
TRBJ2-5,TRBV7-9,ASSLAVLPAETQY
TRBJ2-1,TRBV27,ASNPGTSGRGEQF
TRBJ2-7,TRBV14,ASSLMASGSKQY
TRBJ2-3,TRBV7-3,ASSLTVRGGLTSTDTQY
TRBJ2-1,TRBV25-1,ASASGGVYNEQF
TRBJ2-2,TRBV27,ASSGTSGFRVAGELF
TRBJ2-3,TRBV20-1,SAEPSGSTDTQY
TRBJ2-1,TRBV9,ASSPRRDGGASEQF
TRBJ2-7,TRBV10-3,AIKTQGTDEQY
TRBJ2-5,TRBV6-1,ASSEAGWSKETQY
TRBJ2-7,TRBV4-2,ASSQDWGLAGVLLGGYEQY
TRBJ2-1,TRBV29-1,SVVLFRTSSRGYNEQF
TRBJ2-2,TRBV6-1,ASRNRGGGRMNTGELF
TRBJ2-7,TRBV28,ASRQAGTVYEQY
TRBJ2-2,TRBV7-2,ASSQGLAGGATGELF
TRBJ2-1,TRBV20-1,SASWFTGTSVINEQF
TRBJ1-1,TRBV24-1,ATRQTGNTEAF
TRBJ1-6,TRBV20-1,SAGGGYNSPLH
TRBJ2-3,TRBV10-3,AISELGEGTRNLADTQY
TRBJ2-7,TRBV4-3,ASSQGETGGFPYEQY
TRBJ2-7,TRBV6-1,ASSPPGLAGASYEQY
TRBJ1-1,TRBV29-1,SGEGGLEAEAF
TRBJ1-5,TRBV28,ASSLVGGADSNQPQH
TRBJ1-1,TRBV29-1,SVEDEAGYTEAF
TRBJ2-1,TRBV11-2,ASSENTRF
TRBJ2-5,TRBV28,ASSPRTGGSWGETQY
TRBJ2-2,TRBV12-3/TRBV12-4,ASSPAGLTTGELF
TRBJ2-1,TRBV2,ASNPSGSSYNEQF
TRBJ2-6,TRBV12-3/TRBV12-4,ASSQVGLSGANVLT
TRBJ2-4,TRBV11-2,ASSLDLGARGWGPLNIQY
TRBJ1-2,TRBV9,ASSVGQALDYGYT
TRBJ2-7,TRBV5-5,ASSAGHSYEQY
TRBJ2-5,TRBV14,ASSQERNQETQY
TRBJ2-5,TRBV12-3/TRBV12-4,ASRTSLGETQY
TRBJ1-5,TRBV20-1,SARNSNQPQH
TRBJ2-7,TRBV3-1,ASSHDSGSSYEQY
TRBJ1-1,TRBV5-6,ASSLDFYTEAF
TRBJ2-7,TRBV9,ASSVVEGHGEQY
TRBJ2-2,TRBV19,ASSHSEGAGTGELF
TRBJ2-1,TRBV7-9,VAGTFFSNEQF
TRBJ2-7,TRBV4-2,ASSQEGQTYEQY
TRBJ2-2,TRBV2,ASSQDRVNGELF
TRBJ2-6,TRBV12-3/TRBV12-4,ASKRNSGTNVLT